A selection of T cell receptor beta chains follows, all from one sample in a study of blood T cell repertoires in COVID-19. Sequencing used immunoSEQ multiplex PCR; TCRdb keeps in-frame clones, though not all of them. This table has some 400,000 clones, 80% to 90% appearing once. Sequencing was done on a sample of PBMCs or T cells enriched from blood (not recorded which). These receptors originate from a young man who had recovered from COVID-19. Both conserved end residues are part of each CDR3. The order of the fields is V gene, D gene, CDR3 length, clone size, J gene, CDR3 DNA, CDR3 protein. A D gene is named only where the DNA matches it firmly. A clone size is listed for some rows: how often the clone was seen (once, few, many), or a class if it is expanded.

TRBV19	NA	12	NA	TRBJ2-7	TGTGCCAGTAGTATAGGCCAGGGTGAGCAGTACTTC	CASSIGQGEQYF
TRBV11-3	NA	16	NA	TRBJ2-2	TGTGCCAGCAGTTACGGGGGCGGGGGTAACACCGGGGAGCTGTTTTTT	CASSYGGGGNTGELFF
TRBV19	NA	16	NA	TRBJ2-3	TGTGCCAGTAGTTCCGGGCTTAGCGGCATGTCAGATACGCAGTATTTT	CASSSGLSGMSDTQYF
TRBV19	NA	13	NA	TRBJ1-3	TGTGCCAGTAAGCATAACTCTGGAAACACCATATATTTT	CASKHNSGNTIYF
TRBV6-5	NA	15	NA	TRBJ1-5	TGTGCCAGCAGTACCGAAGGGGGGGGCAATCAGCCCCAGCATTTT	CASSTEGGGNQPQHF
TRBV27	TRBD1	15	NA	TRBJ2-7	TGTGCCAGCAGTTTATCGGACAGGGGATTCTACGAGCAGTACTTC	CASSLSDRGFYEQYF
TRBV7-8	TRBD1	14	NA	TRBJ2-5	TGTGCCAGCAGCTCGCGGACAGGTACCGAGACCCAGTACTTC	CASSSRTGTETQYF
TRBV5-1	NA	18	NA	TRBJ1-4	TGCGCCAGCAGCTTTACAGATCCCTCAAATAGGCCTAATGAAAAACTGTTTTTT	CASSFTDPSNRPNEKLFF
TRBV7-9	TRBD1	14	NA	TRBJ1-5	TGTGCCAGCAGCTCTGACAGGGTTCGGCAGCCCCAGCATTTT	CASSSDRVRQPQHF
TRBV5-4	NA	14	NA	TRBJ2-7	TGTGCCAGCAGCTTGGAGGCGGTCTCCTACGAGCAGTACTTC	CASSLEAVSYEQYF
TRBV28	TRBD2	13	NA	TRBJ2-1	TGTGCCAGCGGGACTAGCGGGGTCAATGAGCAGTTCTTC	CASGTSGVNEQFF
TRBV28	TRBD1	15	NA	TRBJ1-2	TGTGCCAGCACTGCGGGACAGGCCTTTAACTATGGCTACACCTTC	CASTAGQAFNYGYTF
TRBV7-7	NA	16	NA	TRBJ2-2	TGTGCCAGCAGCTTAGGTTGGGGGGAAGGCACCGGGGAGCTGTTTTTT	CASSLGWGEGTGELFF
TRBV5-1	NA	15	NA	TRBJ1-1	TGCGCCAGCAGCTTGGAGGGGAACTTGAACACTGAAGCTTTCTTT	CASSLEGNLNTEAFF
TRBV6-2/TRBV6-3	TRBD2	19	NA	TRBJ2-7	TGTGCCAGCAGCCTAGGCCGCGGGGGGACCAAATACGAGCCCTACGAGCAGTACTTC	CASSLGRGGTKYEPYEQYF
TRBV3-1/TRBV3-2	TRBD2	14	NA	TRBJ2-1	TGTGCCAGCAGCCAAGGGGGACTACTTAATGAGCAGTTCTTC	CASSQGGLLNEQFF
TRBV7-6	NA	14	NA	TRBJ1-4	TGTGCCAGCAGCTTAGAAGGAAACGGGAGGAAACTGTTTTTT	CASSLEGNGRKLFF
TRBV28	TRBD1	14	NA	TRBJ1-5	TGTGCCAGCAGTTTACAGGGGGGCAATCAGCCCCAGCATTTT	CASSLQGGNQPQHF
TRBV24-1	NA	14	NA	TRBJ2-3	TGTGCCACCAATCAGGGGTCTCCCACAGATACGCAGTATTTT	CATNQGSPTDTQYF
TRBV19	TRBD1	15	NA	TRBJ1-2	TGTGCCAGTAAACCCCAACAGGGGACCTCCGGAGGCTACACCTTC	CASKPQQGTSGGYTF
TRBV7-9	TRBD2	15	NA	TRBJ2-1	TGTGCCAGCAGCTCGGGACTAGCGGGAGGCTATAAGCAGTTCTTC	CASSSGLAGGYKQFF
TRBV7-2	NA	14	few	TRBJ1-5	TGTGCCAGCAGCTTAGATTCGGGGAGTCAGCCCCAGCATTTT	CASSLDSGSQPQHF
TRBV29-1	NA	14	NA	TRBJ1-1	TGCAGCGTCGCTAGAAGTGTAGGGAGCCCTGAAGCTTTCTTT	CSVARSVGSPEAFF
TRBV28	TRBD1	15	NA	TRBJ1-1	TGTGCCAGCTCCGCTCTGGACAGGGTCAACACTGAAGCTTTCTTT	CASSALDRVNTEAFF
TRBV5-5	NA	14	NA	TRBJ2-5	TGTGCCAGTTTCGGGGGACTGAGGGGCGAGACCCAGTACTTC	CASFGGLRGETQYF
TRBV18	TRBD1	14	NA	TRBJ1-4	TGTGCCAGCTCAACGGGACAGAATAATGAAAAACTGTTTTTT	CASSTGQNNEKLFF
TRBV28	NA	12	NA	TRBJ2-2	TGTGCCAGCAGAGCCCCTCCCGGGGAGCTGTTTTTT	CASRAPPGELFF
TRBV19	NA	15	NA	TRBJ1-5	TGTGCCAGTAGCTATAGGGGGACTAGCAATCAGCCCCAGCATTTT	CASSYRGTSNQPQHF
TRBV9	TRBD1	17	NA	TRBJ1-2	TGTGCCAGCAGCGTACGGGACAGCCTATTATCTAACTATGGCTACACCTTC	CASSVRDSLLSNYGYTF
TRBV4-1	TRBD2	17	NA	TRBJ2-2	TGCGCCAGCAGCCAAGATGGGCGACTAGCGGGAGCCGGGGAGCTGTTTTTT	CASSQDGRLAGAGELFF
TRBV3-1/TRBV3-2	NA	15	NA	TRBJ1-3	TGTGCCAGCACCCAAGGGCCCAACTCTGGAAACACCATATATTTT	CASTQGPNSGNTIYF
TRBV24-1	NA	13	NA	TRBJ1-5	TGTGCCACCAGTGACCGGTTCAATCAGCCCCAGCATTTT	CATSDRFNQPQHF
TRBV19	NA	15	NA	TRBJ1-4	TGTGCCGCCGGGGAGGGGAAGGGTACTAATGAAAAACTGTTTTTT	CAAGEGKGTNEKLFF
TRBV12-3/TRBV12-4	NA	13	NA	TRBJ2-1	TGTGCCAGCACCCCCGGTATTACCAATGAGCAGTTCTTC	CASTPGITNEQFF
TRBV4-1	NA	16	NA	TRBJ1-5	TGCGCCAGCAGCCAAGATCGAGGATCCCCGGGTCAGCCCCAGCATTTT	CASSQDRGSPGQPQHF
TRBV3-1/TRBV3-2	NA	13	once	TRBJ2-1	TGTGCCAGCAGCCGAGGCAGATACAATGAGCAGTTCTTC	CASSRGRYNEQFF
TRBV30	TRBD1	13	NA	TRBJ2-5	TGTGCCTGGAGTCTCGGACAGGGGAAGACCCAGTACTTC	CAWSLGQGKTQYF
TRBV10-2	NA	12	NA	TRBJ2-7	TGCGCCAGCAGTGAAGGACTTTACGAGCAGTACTTC	CASSEGLYEQYF